Here is one TCR beta chain with its context. Data came from immunoSEQ multiplex PCR; TCRdb stores just in-frame clones and leaves some out. The profile shows roughly 190,000 clones, more than 80% of them singletons. This sample was included in a study of blood T cell repertoires in COVID-19. Study background: The analysed material was cDNA or gDNA that came from T cells, B-cell-depleted T cells, or PBMCs.

The V and J ends lost 6 bases and 0 bases respectively, with 29 bases between them. Germline loops: CDR1 SGHVS, CDR2 FQNEAQ. CDR3 length equals 20 residues. One Seattle source followed patients from active infection through their disease course. The sample was peripheral blood. The chain employs TRBV7-8 and TRBJ1-2; tentatively, D is TRBD1 (5 bases). The source is a woman between 40 and 50 years old with COVID-19, enrolled during active disease. The DNA of the CDR3 is TGTGCCAGCAGATCCAACGCGCAGGGTTTCGTTATACTGTCTAACTATGGCTACACCTTC. Translation gives CASRSNAQGFVILSNYGYTF.